This T cell receptor beta chain is drawn from a study of cytomegalovirus exposure and HLA in healthy donors. Primers for the PCR totalled 60 Vbeta and 13 Jbeta. In the authors' methods: Unique TCR beta chains numbered approximately 76 million in a later analysis, with around 10 million shared. TCRdb keeps only in-frame clones here, not all; method: immunoSEQ multiplex PCR. V and J calls and clone size come straight from that table; D and trimming were deduced from the DNA. The sample has roughly 110,000 clones, 81% seen once. The CDR3 spans 16 residues. Germline CDR1 SGHDT, CDR2 YYEEEE. V was pared by 4 bases and J by 0 bases, with 11 bases between. Comments on this clone: The antigen remains unidentified.

Study-wide points: The study carried out a later analysis of TCR beta sequences. It associated 15,000 to 20,000 of them with specific HLA alleles at a false discovery rate of 0.05.

The sequencing input was PBMCs. The chain joins TRBV5-6 to TRBJ1-6; TRBD1 might be the D (6 bases). The sequence derives from a man aged 25 to 40 in good health and CMV-seronegative. Here the CDR3 reads CASSLTGSSYNSPLHF. CDR3 DNA sequence: TGTGCCAGCAGCCTAACAGGGAGCTCCTATAATTCACCCCTCCACTTT.